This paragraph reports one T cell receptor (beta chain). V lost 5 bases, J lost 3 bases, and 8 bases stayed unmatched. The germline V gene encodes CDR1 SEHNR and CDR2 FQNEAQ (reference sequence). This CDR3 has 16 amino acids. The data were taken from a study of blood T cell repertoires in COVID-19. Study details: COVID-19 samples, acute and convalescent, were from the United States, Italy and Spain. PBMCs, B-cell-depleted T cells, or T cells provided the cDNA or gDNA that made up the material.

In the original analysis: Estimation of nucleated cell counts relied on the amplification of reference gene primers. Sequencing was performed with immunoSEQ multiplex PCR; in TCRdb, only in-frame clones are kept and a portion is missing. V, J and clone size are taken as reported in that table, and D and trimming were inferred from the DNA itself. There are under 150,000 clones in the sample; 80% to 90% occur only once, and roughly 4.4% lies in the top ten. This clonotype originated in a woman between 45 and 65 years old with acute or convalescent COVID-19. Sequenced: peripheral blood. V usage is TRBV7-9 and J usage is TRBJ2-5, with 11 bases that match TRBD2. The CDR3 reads CASSPTMGLAEETQYF. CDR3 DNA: TGTGCCAGCAGCCCAACTATGGGACTAGCGGAAGAGACCCAGTACTTC.